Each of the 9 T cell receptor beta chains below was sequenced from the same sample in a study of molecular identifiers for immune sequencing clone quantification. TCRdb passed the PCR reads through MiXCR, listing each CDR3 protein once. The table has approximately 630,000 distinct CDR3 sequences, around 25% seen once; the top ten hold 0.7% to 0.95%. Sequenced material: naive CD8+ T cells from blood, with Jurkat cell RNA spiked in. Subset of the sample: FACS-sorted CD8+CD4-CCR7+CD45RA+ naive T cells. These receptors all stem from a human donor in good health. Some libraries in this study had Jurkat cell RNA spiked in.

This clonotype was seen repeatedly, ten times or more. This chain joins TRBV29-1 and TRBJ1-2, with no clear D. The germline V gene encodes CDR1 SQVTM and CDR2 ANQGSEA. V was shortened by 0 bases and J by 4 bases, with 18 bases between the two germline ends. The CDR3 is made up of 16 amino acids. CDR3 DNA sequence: TGCAGCGTTGAAGACCCCCAGTTGTCAGCTCTCTATGGCTACACCTTC. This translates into CSVEDPQLSALYGYTF.

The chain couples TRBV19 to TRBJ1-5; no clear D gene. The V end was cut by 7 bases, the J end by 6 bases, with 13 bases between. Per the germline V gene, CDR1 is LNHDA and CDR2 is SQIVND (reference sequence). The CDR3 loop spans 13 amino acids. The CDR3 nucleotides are TGTGCCAGTACCCAGCCGGGGTTTCAGCCCCAGCATTTT. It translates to CASTQPGFQPQHF.

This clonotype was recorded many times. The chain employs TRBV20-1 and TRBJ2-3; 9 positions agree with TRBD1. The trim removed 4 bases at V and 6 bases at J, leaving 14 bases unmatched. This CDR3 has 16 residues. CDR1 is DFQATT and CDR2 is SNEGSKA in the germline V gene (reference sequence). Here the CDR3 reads CSATLDDRGSWDTQYF. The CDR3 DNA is TGCAGTGCTACGCTAGATGACAGGGGGTCTTGGGATACGCAGTATTTT.

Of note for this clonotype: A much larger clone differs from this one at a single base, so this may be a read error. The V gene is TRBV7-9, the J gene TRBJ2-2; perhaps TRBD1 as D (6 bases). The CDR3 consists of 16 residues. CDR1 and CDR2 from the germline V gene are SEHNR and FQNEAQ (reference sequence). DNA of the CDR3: TGTGCCAGCAGCGTAGCGAGGGGGATGAACTCCGGGGAGCTGTTTTTT. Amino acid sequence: CASSVARGMNSGELFF.

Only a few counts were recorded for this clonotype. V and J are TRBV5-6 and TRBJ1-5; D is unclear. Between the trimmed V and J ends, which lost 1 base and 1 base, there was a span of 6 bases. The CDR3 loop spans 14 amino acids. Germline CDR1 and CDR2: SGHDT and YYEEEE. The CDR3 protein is CASSLRFSNQPQHF. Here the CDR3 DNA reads TGTGCCAGCAGCTTGAGGTTCAGCAATCAGCCCCAGCATTTT. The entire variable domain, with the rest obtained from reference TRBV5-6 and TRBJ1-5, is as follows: DAGVTQSPTHLIKTRGQQVTLRCSPKSGHDTVSWYQQALGQGPQFIFQYYEEEERQRGNFPDRFSGHQFPNYSSELNVNALLLGDSALYLCASSLRFSNQPQHFGDGTRLSIL.

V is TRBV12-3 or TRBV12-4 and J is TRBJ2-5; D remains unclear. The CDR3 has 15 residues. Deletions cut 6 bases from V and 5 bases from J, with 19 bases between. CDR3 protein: CASSRYTTTAETQYF. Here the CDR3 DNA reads TGTGCCAGCAGCCGGTATACTACAACGGCGGAGACCCAGTACTTC.

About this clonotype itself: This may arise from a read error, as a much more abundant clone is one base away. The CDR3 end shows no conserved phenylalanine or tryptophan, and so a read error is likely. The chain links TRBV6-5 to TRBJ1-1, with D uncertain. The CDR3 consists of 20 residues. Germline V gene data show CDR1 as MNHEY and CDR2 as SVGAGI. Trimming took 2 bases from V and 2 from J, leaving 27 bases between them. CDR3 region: CASSYDLIDTAGITNTEAFL. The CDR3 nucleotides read TGTGCCAGCAGTTACGATCTTATAGACACAGCCGGGATCACAAACACTGAAGCTTTCCTT.

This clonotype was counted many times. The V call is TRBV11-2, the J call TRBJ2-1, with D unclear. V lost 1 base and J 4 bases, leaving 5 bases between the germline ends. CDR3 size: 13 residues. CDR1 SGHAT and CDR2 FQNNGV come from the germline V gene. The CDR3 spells CASSLGRYNEQFF. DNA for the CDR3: TGTGCCAGCAGCTTAGGGCGGTACAATGAGCAGTTCTTC.

In DNA form, the CDR3 reads TGTGCCAGCAGCCACGGGACAGCAGTCCAAGAGACCCAGTACTTC. It is translated as CASSHGTAVQETQYF. The V call is TRBV6-2 or TRBV6-3, the J call TRBJ2-5; TRBD1 matches at 7 bases. CDR3 length: 15 amino acids. Germline CDR1 and CDR2: MNHEY and SVGEGT. J gave up 1 base and V 6 bases, and 8 bases lay outside the gene matches.